This TCR beta chain was captured in a study of OX40 agonist ivuxolimab in advanced cancers. TCRdb's copy holds only in-frame clones and misses some; the assay was immunoSEQ multiplex PCR. Found here are approximately 40,000 clones, about 92% of them singletons; the top ten hold 9.5%. A remark on this clone: What it binds is not known.

V was clipped by 5 bases and J by 9 bases, with 11 bases between them. The CDR3 covers 12 residues. CDR1 is SEHNR, CDR2 FQNEAQ, per germline (reference sequence). Study-wide findings and caveats: Mean expanded clone counts were higher in CD8+ than CD4+ T cells.

V is TRBV7-9 and J is TRBJ2-1; D remains unclear. The sequence derives from an adult with an advanced solid tumor such as melanoma, head and neck, liver or kidney cancer. The specimen comprised CD4+ or CD8+ T cells sorted from blood, sampled in a trial of the OX40 agonist ivuxolimab. In nucleotides, the CDR3 is TGTGCCAGCAGCCCACCGGTGGGTGAGCAGTTCTTC. Amino acids: CASSPPVGEQFF. Variable domain in full (rest from reference TRBV7-9 and TRBJ2-1): DTGVSQNPRHKITKRGQNVTFRCDPISEHNRLYWYRQTLGQGPEFLTYFQNEAQLEKSRLLSDRFSAERPKGSFSTLEIQRTEQGDSAMYLCASSPPVGEQFFGPGTRLTVL.